This entry describes one T cell receptor beta chain. Per the authors' pipeline: Amplification from reference gene primers served as the basis for estimated nucleated cell counts. Using immunoSEQ multiplex PCR, the repertoire was profiled, and TCRdb retains in-frame clones only, with some absent. V, J and clone size are taken as reported in that table, and D and trimming were inferred from the DNA itself. The sample has 350,000 or so clones, about 83% seen once; the top ten hold about 2.7%. The germline gives CDR1 SEHNR, CDR2 FQNEAQ (reference sequence). This CDR3 region has 14 residues. Trimming cost V 0 bases and J 5 bases, with 10 bases left between them. This sample was included in a study of blood T cell repertoires in COVID-19. Across the whole study: Collection of acute and convalescent COVID-19 samples took place in the United States, Italy and Spain.

The chain combines TRBV7-9 with TRBJ2-5; possible D gene TRBD2, 5 bases. The sample consisted of peripheral blood. This TCR came from a man in his thirties or forties with active or convalescent COVID-19. The CDR3 region is CASSLAEVRETQYF. CDR3 sequence (DNA): TGTGCCAGCAGCTTAGCGGAGGTGCGGGAGACCCAGTACTTC. Variable domain in full (rest from reference TRBV7-9 and TRBJ2-5): DTGVSQNPRHKITKRGQNVTFRCDPISEHNRLYWYRQTLGQGPEFLTYFQNEAQLEKSRLLSDRFSAERPKGSFSTLEIQRTEQGDSAMYLCASSLAEVRETQYFGPGTRLLVL.